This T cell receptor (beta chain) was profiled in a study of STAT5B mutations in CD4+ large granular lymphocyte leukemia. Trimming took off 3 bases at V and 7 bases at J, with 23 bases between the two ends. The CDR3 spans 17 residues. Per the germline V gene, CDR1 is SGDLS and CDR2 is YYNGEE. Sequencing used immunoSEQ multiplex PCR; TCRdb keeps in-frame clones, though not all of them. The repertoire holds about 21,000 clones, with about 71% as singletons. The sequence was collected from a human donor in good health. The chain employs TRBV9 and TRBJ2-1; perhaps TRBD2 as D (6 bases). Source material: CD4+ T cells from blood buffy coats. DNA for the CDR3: TGTGCCAGCAGCGCCTCAGTGGTGTCGGGAGTAGGTAATGAGCAGTTCTTC. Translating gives CASSASVVSGVGNEQFF.